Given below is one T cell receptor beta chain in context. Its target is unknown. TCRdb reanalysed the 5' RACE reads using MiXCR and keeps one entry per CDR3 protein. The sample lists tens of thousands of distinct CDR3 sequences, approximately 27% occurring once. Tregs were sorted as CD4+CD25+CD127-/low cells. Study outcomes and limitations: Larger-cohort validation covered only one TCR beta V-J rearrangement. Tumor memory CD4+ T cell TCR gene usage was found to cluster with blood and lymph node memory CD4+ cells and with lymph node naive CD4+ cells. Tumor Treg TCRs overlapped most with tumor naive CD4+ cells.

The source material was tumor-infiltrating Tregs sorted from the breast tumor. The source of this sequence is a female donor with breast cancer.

The chain's CDR3 is CASSQRRFWDRSENTIYF. CDR3 coding DNA: TGCGCCAGCAGCCAACGCCGTTTTTGGGACAGGAGTGAAAACACCATATATTTT. This chain uses TRBV4-1 with TRBJ1-3; TRBD1 agrees at 8 bases. CDR3 length: 18 residues. The germline V gene has CDR1 MGHRA and CDR2 YSYEKL. Trimming at V came to 2 bases and at J to 6 bases, leaving 15 bases not matched to a gene.